The clone carrying this T cell receptor beta chain was observed many times. The antigen remains unidentified. Synthesis of TCR beta cDNA was carried out from around 540 ng total RNA with a constant-region primer. Each TCR beta library was derived from three nested multiplex PCR rounds that employed slightly modified ARM-PCR. Running around 10 cycles apiece, the first two PCR rounds relied on TRBV1-TRBV30 forward primers together with a C-beta reverse primer. A single record per CDR3 protein comes from TCRdb applying MiXCR to the multiplex PCR reads. This sample carries around 330,000 distinct CDR3 sequences, less than 75% of them seen once, and the ten largest clones take about 9.4%. This sample was included in a study of tumor-infiltrating lymphocytes in primary liver carcinoma. The overall study: Samples returned roughly 3.5 to 7.5 million productive TCRbeta reads each. Read depth did not differ significantly between tissue types. Findings and limits, study-wide: A significantly higher top-250-clone fraction was recorded for tumors than for blood (p = 0.039).

RNA was extracted from whole blood without cell sorting, alongside germline DNA. V dropped 3 bases and J dropped 4 bases, with 18 bases sitting between them. The CDR3 sequence is 16 residues long. The germline V gene has CDR1 SGHAT and CDR2 FQNNGV. The chain recombines TRBV11-2 with TRBJ2-5, with D possibly TRBD1 on 5 matching bases. This receptor was obtained from a middle-aged man with primary liver carcinoma and hepatitis B virus infection. The sequenced sample was peripheral blood. Here the CDR3 DNA reads TGTGCCAGCAGCTTCAATAGCAGGCAGGGTATAGAGACCCAGTACTTC. Amino acids: CASSFNSRQGIETQYF.